This T cell receptor (beta chain) was observed in a study of T cells in Graves' hyperthyroidism and ophthalmopathy. In its sample, this clonotype was seen many times. TCR beta CDR3 regions were amplified from RNA. RT-PCR in the first round (using the HTBI primer set) targeted the TCR CDR3. MiXCR was run by TCRdb on the multiplex PCR reads, yielding one entry per CDR3 protein. Found here are around 600,000 distinct CDR3 sequences, approximately 15% of them singletons; the top ten hold 7% to 9%. CDR3 length equals 13 residues. Germline assignment: CDR1 SGHTS and CDR2 YDEGEE. Trimming cost V 3 bases and J 4 bases, with 10 bases left between them.

V usage is TRBV5-8 and J usage is TRBJ1-2; D ambiguous. The source material was blood. This receptor was obtained from a woman between 18 and 30 years old with Graves' ophthalmopathy. CDR3 loop: CASSSPAAYGYTF. The CDR3 DNA follows: TGTGCCAGCAGCTCGCCTGCAGCCTATGGCTACACCTTC.